The 25 T cell receptor beta chains in this list originate from one sample, sequenced in a study of neurological immune-mediated disorders. TCRdb reanalysed the 5' RACE reads using MiXCR and keeps one entry per CDR3 protein. The table includes approximately 100,000 distinct CDR3 sequences, around 3.3% detected once. The sequenced sample consisted of PBMCs. All receptors come from a woman aged 18-29 years with multiple sclerosis.

This clonotype was detected only a few times. CDR3 sequence: CASRPSSGATIQYF. In DNA, the CDR3 is TGCGCCAGCAGGCCTTCTAGCGGGGCCACCATTCAGTACTTC. V usage is TRBV5-1 and J usage is TRBJ2-4; 9 bases line up with TRBD2. Germline assignment: CDR1 SGHRS and CDR2 YFSETQ. CDR3 size: 14 residues. V lost 5 bases and J lost 9; bases outside the gene matches: 9.

This clonotype was counted between two and nine times. This may be a read error: a much more frequent sequence differs by one nucleotide. CDR3 bases: TGCAGTGCTAGAGATGGACGACTCCTCGGAAAAACCATATATTTT. Its translation is CSARDGRLLGKTIYF. The V call is TRBV20-1, the J call TRBJ1-3; D is uncertain. This CDR3 is 15 amino acids long. The germline V gene encodes CDR1 DFQATT and CDR2 SNEGSKA (reference sequence).

The chain joins TRBV5-1 to TRBJ2-1, with 10 bases identical to TRBD2. The CDR3 length is 17 residues. Trimming at V came to 4 bases and at J to 5 bases, leaving 12 bases not matched to a gene. The germline V gene has CDR1 SGHRS and CDR2 YFSETQ. The CDR3 DNA sequence: TGCGCCAGCAGCACATTGACTAGCGGGCTGGGGGACAATGAGCAGTTCTTC. Protein sequence: CASSTLTSGLGDNEQFF. Combining the CDR3 with reference TRBV5-1 and TRBJ2-1 gives the whole variable domain KAGVTQTPRYLIKTRGQQVTLSCSPISGHRSVSWYQQTPGQGLQFLFEYFSETQRNKGNFPGRFSGRQFSNSRSEMNVSTLELGDSALYLCASSTLTSGLGDNEQFFGPGTRLTVL.

This clonotype has ten or more counts. V usage is TRBV28 and J usage is TRBJ1-5, with D maybe TRBD1 (5 bases). CDR1 MDHEN and CDR2 SYDVKM come from the germline V gene. Trimming cost V 5 bases and J 2 bases, with 13 bases left between them. This CDR3 is 15 amino acids long. The CDR3 DNA sequence: TGTGCCAGCAGTCAAGGGACCAGCGGCAATCAGCCCCAGCATTTT. Protein product: CASSQGTSGNQPQHF.

This clonotype appeared many times. This chain connects TRBV20-1 to TRBJ2-7, with 8 bases that match TRBD2. The CDR3 is 14 amino acids. Germline CDR1 and CDR2: DFQATT and SNEGSKA (reference sequence). V was pared by 6 bases and J by 0 bases, with 7 bases of the junction left unmatched. In nucleotides, the CDR3 is TGCAGTGCCGCAAAGCGGGGGACCTCCTACGAGCAGTACTTC. It yields the protein CSAAKRGTSYEQYF.

This clonotype has ten or more counts. This chain connects TRBV20-1 to TRBJ2-2; no clear D. Trimming cost V 5 bases and J 6 bases, with 13 bases left between them. This CDR3 has 13 residues. The germline CDR1 and CDR2 sequences are DFQATT and SNEGSKA (reference sequence). CDR3 in amino acids: CSAHKAGSGELFF. The CDR3, as DNA: TGCAGTGCTCATAAAGCAGGTTCCGGGGAGCTGTTTTTT.

Ten or more counts support this clonotype. This rearrangement joins TRBV6-5 to TRBJ1-1; D gene uncertain. Germline V gene data show CDR1 as MNHEY and CDR2 as SVGAGI. The CDR3 contains 11 residues. V lost 2 bases and J 8 bases, leaving 6 bases between the germline ends. The CDR3 coding sequence is TGTGCCAGCAGTTACCACCTGGAAGCTTTCTTT. Translating it yields CASSYHLEAFF.

The table lists this clonotype with many counts. The rearrangement uses TRBV5-1 and TRBJ1-1; no clear D gene. This CDR3 comprises 13 residues. The germline V and J ends were trimmed by 4 bases and 1 base, with 8 bases remaining between them. Germline V gene data show CDR1 as SGHRS and CDR2 as YFSETQ. The CDR3 here is CASSPRQNTEAFF. As DNA, the CDR3 is TGCGCCAGCAGCCCCAGACAGAACACTGAAGCTTTCTTT. Based on the CDR3 plus reference TRBV5-1 and TRBJ1-1, the full variable domain is KAGVTQTPRYLIKTRGQQVTLSCSPISGHRSVSWYQQTPGQGLQFLFEYFSETQRNKGNFPGRFSGRQFSNSRSEMNVSTLELGDSALYLCASSPRQNTEAFFGQGTRLTVV.

About this clonotype: This may come from a read error, since a much larger clone is one base off. This chain uses TRBV6-5 with TRBJ2-3, with 7 bases matching TRBD1. CDR3 length: 16 residues. Germline-derived CDR1 and CDR2 are MNHEY and SVGAGI. This CDR3 is CASSYWDSLDTDKQYF. The CDR3, as DNA: TGTGCCAGCAGTTACTGGGACAGCTTGGACACAGATAAGCAGTATTTT.

This clonotype was recorded many times. The V call is TRBV5-6, the J call TRBJ2-6; D is ambiguous. This CDR3 has 14 residues. Germline lookup yields CDR1 SGHDT and CDR2 YYEEEE. V lost 4 bases and J lost 0, with 5 bases in between. Written as DNA, the CDR3 is TGTGCCAGCAGCCAGAGCTCTGGGGCCAACGTCCTGACTTTC. Its translation is CASSQSSGANVLTF.

This clonotype has a count of ten or more. V usage is TRBV7-9 and J usage is TRBJ2-6, with D unclear. This CDR3 region has 13 residues. Trimming left V 11 bases short and J 0 bases short, with 8 bases between. From germline, CDR1 is SEHNR and CDR2 FQNEAQ (reference sequence). CDR3 sequence reads: CAVPHSGANVLTF. Here the CDR3 DNA reads TGTGCCGTCCCCCACTCTGGGGCCAACGTCCTGACTTTC.

This clonotype was seen repeatedly, ten times or more. The chain uses TRBV14 and TRBJ1-2; 8 bases are shared with TRBD1. The germline V gene encodes CDR1 SGHDN and CDR2 FVKESK. This CDR3 comprises 13 residues. With V trimmed by 7 bases and J by 3 bases, 4 bases remained unmatched. The CDR3 here is CASKAGGDYGYTF. CDR3 nucleotides: TGTGCCAGCAAGGCAGGGGGCGACTATGGCTACACCTTC.

Many counts were recorded for this clonotype. The V and J genes are TRBV6-4 and TRBJ2-2; D gene uncertain. V lost 0 bases and J 6 bases, leaving 2 bases between the germline ends. This CDR3 comprises 12 residues. Germline-derived CDR1 and CDR2 are MRHNA and SNTAGT. The CDR3 is CASSDSAGELFF. CDR3 DNA: TGTGCCAGCAGTGACTCTGCCGGGGAGCTGTTTTTT.

This clonotype was seen at least ten times. CDR3 amino acids: CASSSSDRGTSYGYTF. The CDR3 DNA is TGTGCCAGCAGCTCCTCGGACAGGGGGACTAGCTATGGCTACACCTTC. This chain joins TRBV7-9 and TRBJ1-2, with 10 nucleotides matching TRBD1. CDR3 size: 16 residues. The V segment lost 4 bases and the J segment 4 bases; nucleotides outside the gene matches: 9. Germline V gives CDR1 SEHNR, CDR2 FQNEAQ (reference sequence).

The rearrangement joins TRBV18 to TRBJ2-7; no firm D call. CDR3 length equals 13 residues. Trimming left V 6 bases short and J 3 bases short, with 12 bases between. Germline loops: CDR1 KGHSH, CDR2 LQKENI. CDR3 sequence reads: CASSAEFLYEQYF. The CDR3 DNA is TGTGCCAGCTCTGCGGAATTCCTCTACGAGCAGTACTTC. The full variable domain, in which reference TRBV18 and TRBJ2-7 provide the parts outside the CDR3, is NAGVMQNPRHLVRRRGQEARLRCSPMKGHSHVYWYRQLPEEGLKFMVYLQKENIIDESGMPKERFSAEFPKEGPSILRIQQVVRGDSAAYFCASSAEFLYEQYFGPGTRLTVT.

This clonotype was counted ten times or more. This chain links TRBV18 with TRBJ2-7, with TRBD1 matching 8 bases. Per germline, CDR1 KGHSH and CDR2 LQKENI. V lost 6 bases to trimming and J lost 7 bases; unmatched junction nucleotides: 14. The CDR3 length is 15 residues. CDR3 sequence reads: CASSNPGTGGREQYF. The CDR3 nucleotides read TGTGCCAGCTCCAACCCGGGGACAGGCGGCCGGGAGCAGTACTTC.

This clonotype has at least ten counts. V is TRBV5-1 and J is TRBJ1-1; TRBD1 is a possible D gene (5 bases). Germline values: CDR1 SGHRS, CDR2 YFSETQ. The V end was cut by 4 bases, the J end by 5 bases, with 15 bases between. This CDR3 region has 14 residues. The CDR3 DNA reads as TGCGCCAGCAGCGATCAGGGTGTAAGTACTGAAGCTTTCTTT. It specifies CASSDQGVSTEAFF.

This clonotype showed up many times. The chain couples TRBV5-1 to TRBJ2-7; 7 nucleotides align to TRBD2. The CDR3 spans 14 residues. Unmatched junction bases numbered 6, after V lost 4 bases and J lost 2 bases. CDR1 is SGHRS and CDR2 is YFSETQ in the germline V gene. CDR3: CASSTGTTAYEQYF. Here the CDR3 DNA reads TGCGCCAGCAGCACCGGGACTACAGCCTACGAGCAGTACTTC.

This clonotype showed up many times. CDR3 DNA sequence: TGCAGTGCTAGTGGCCAGGGCCCTGACCTAGCCAAAAACATTCAGTACTTC. Translation gives CSASGQGPDLAKNIQYF. The V and J genes are TRBV20-1 and TRBJ2-4; tentatively, D is TRBD1 (5 bases). The V gene's germline CDR1 is DFQATT and CDR2 SNEGSKA (reference sequence). This CDR3 comprises 17 residues. V was clipped by 3 bases and J by 0 bases, with 18 bases between them.

Many counts were recorded for this clonotype. The chain employs TRBV6-5 and TRBJ2-3; no reliable D call. Germline V gene sequence: CDR1 MNHEY, CDR2 SVGAGI. Trimming stripped 2 bases from V and 4 bases from J, with 7 bases between. The CDR3 length is 13 residues. The CDR3 reads CASSYGRADTQYF. Written as DNA, the CDR3 is TGTGCCAGCAGTTACGGTCGGGCAGATACGCAGTATTTT.

This clonotype occurred many times. The gene calls are TRBV5-1 and TRBJ2-7; 7 bases align to TRBD1. The germline V gene encodes CDR1 SGHRS and CDR2 YFSETQ. The CDR3 is made up of 14 amino acids. After removal of 7 bases from V and 4 bases from J, the junction contained 11 bases not matched to a gene. CDR3 loop: CASGEGAPPYEQYF. For the CDR3, the DNA is TGCGCCAGCGGCGAGGGGGCGCCCCCGTACGAGCAGTACTTC.

This clonotype was observed many times. This rearrangement joins TRBV10-2 to TRBJ2-1; D is perhaps TRBD2 (5 bases). With 8 bases removed from V and 8 bases from J, the gap between germline ends came to 13 bases. The germline CDR1 and CDR2 sequences are WSHSY and SAAADI. CDR3 length: 12 residues. Written as DNA, the CDR3 is TGCGCCAGCCGGAGGCTAAGCGATGAGCAGTTCTTC. Translating it yields CASRRLSDEQFF.

This clonotype was seen at least ten times. The CDR3 nucleotides read TGTGCCAGCAGATCCCGGGACACGTCCTACGAGCAGTACTTC. This sequence encodes CASRSRDTSYEQYF. V is TRBV6-5 and J is TRBJ2-7; a possible D gene is TRBD1 (6 bases). In germline, CDR1 is MNHEY, CDR2 SVGAGI. This CDR3 region has 14 residues. The germline V and J ends were trimmed by 6 bases and 1 base, with 13 bases remaining between them.

There are many counts of this clonotype. The V call is TRBV6-1, the J call TRBJ2-3, with 9 bases that match TRBD1. Trimming took 5 bases from V and 4 from J; bases not matched to a gene: 7. The CDR3 is 15 amino acids. The V gene's germline CDR1 is MNHNS and CDR2 SASEGT. CDR3 DNA sequence: TGTGCCAGCAGTAAACAGGGGGCTTCGGCAGATACGCAGTATTTT. It specifies CASSKQGASADTQYF.

The table lists this clonotype with many counts. The chain carries TRBV5-1 and TRBJ2-3; tentative D call: TRBD2 (6 bases). The CDR3 is 17 amino acids. The V gene lost 0 bases and the J gene lost 2 bases, with 16 bases spanning the gap. CDR1 and CDR2 (germline): SGHRS, YFSETQ. Here the CDR3 reads CASSLVAGSIPTDTQYF. DNA of the CDR3: TGCGCCAGCAGCTTGGTTGCGGGGAGCATCCCCACAGATACGCAGTATTTT.